The clone carrying this T cell receptor (beta chain) was observed once. This entry belongs to a study of control samples from healthy donors and cancer patients. Produced via immunoSEQ multiplex PCR; TCRdb's table is partial and in-frame only. The data hold 150,000 to 200,000 clones, with just under 95% observed a single time. The V end lost 5 bases, the J end lost 1 base, and 9 bases lay between the germline ends. The CDR3 is 13 residues long. Germline V gene lookup returns CDR1 SGHNT and CDR2 YYREEE (reference sequence). The receptor was derived from a woman in her sixties in good health. V and J are TRBV5-4 and TRBJ1-1, with TRBD1 as a possible D gene (5 bases). Sequencing used blood. As DNA, the CDR3 is TGTGCCAGCAGGGGGCAGGGGAACACTGAAGCTTTCTTT. Translating it yields CASRGQGNTEAFF.